This T cell receptor beta chain emerged from a study of T cell changes during pregnancy in multiple sclerosis. Repertoires were generated with immunoSEQ multiplex PCR, while TCRdb's copy carries only in-frame clones and drops some. The table records around 110,000 clones, about 90% of them present only once. This CDR3 spans 13 amino acids. CDR1 and CDR2 (germline): SGHTA, FQGNSA. Trimming took off 5 bases at V and 0 bases at J, with 8 bases between the two ends. The chain uses TRBV7-2 and TRBJ2-7; D gene unclear. The origin of this receptor is a female donor with multiple sclerosis, enrolled in a pregnancy study. The sample consisted of peripheral blood, taken before pregnancy. CDR3 in amino acids: CASSRRDSYEQYF. Here the CDR3 DNA reads TGTGCCAGCAGCCGTCGAGACTCCTACGAGCAGTACTTC. Combining the CDR3 with reference TRBV7-2 and TRBJ2-7 gives the whole variable domain GAGVSQSPSNKVTEKGKDVELRCDPISGHTALYWYRQSLGQGLEFLIYFQGNSAPDKSGLPSDRFSAERTGGSVSTLTIQRTQQEDSAVYLCASSRRDSYEQYFGPGTRLTVT.